The rows below give T cell receptor beta chains drawn from one sample of a study of CD4+ T cells in melanoma. Measured with immunoSEQ multiplex PCR; TCRdb has only the in-frame clones, and not every one. The table has about 140,000 clones, 92% seen once; the top ten hold approximately 1.4%. The receptors here all came from a human donor with melanoma. Both conserved end residues are part of each CDR3. A D gene is named only where the DNA matches it firmly. Not all rows give a size; the values are once, few, many and, for expanded clones, a class.

NA	few	TRBV27	TRBJ2-2	CASSLSGQLNTGELFF	TGTGCCAGCAGTTTATCGGGGCAGTTAAACACCGGGGAGCTGTTTTTT
NA	NA	TRBV12-5	TRBJ2-7	CASGTWGGGTYEQYF	TGTGCTAGTGGAACCTGGGGTGGCGGCACCTACGAGCAGTACTTC
TRBD2	NA	TRBV7-6	TRBJ2-3	CASSPRLAGEDTQYF	TGTGCCAGCAGCCCCCGACTAGCGGGGGAAGATACGCAGTATTTT
NA	NA	TRBV30	TRBJ2-1	CAWSHRLNGYNEQFF	TGTGCCTGGAGTCACCGGCTCAATGGTTACAATGAGCAGTTCTTC
NA	once	TRBV5-6	TRBJ1-2	CASSLFGKIYGYTF	TGTGCCAGCAGCTTGTTTGGAAAAATCTATGGCTACACCTTC
TRBD2	NA	TRBV5-1	TRBJ2-3	CASTPQGLAGGADTQYF	TGCGCCAGCACACCACAGGGACTAGCGGGGGGGGCAGATACGCAGTATTTT
NA	NA	TRBV15	TRBJ1-2	CATSKQRVGVRGYTF	TGTGCCACCAGCAAACAAAGGGTAGGGGTCCGTGGCTACACCTTC
TRBD2	NA	TRBV4-1	TRBJ2-7	CASSQVGGLRTSGDYEQYF	TGCGCCAGCAGCCAAGTTGGTGGTCTGCGGACTAGCGGGGACTACGAGCAGTACTTC
NA	NA	TRBV5-6	TRBJ1-1	CASSLKGNGAFF	TGTGCCAGCAGCTTAAAGGGGAATGGAGCTTTCTTT
TRBD1	NA	TRBV5-1	TRBJ1-4	CASSFGRGTGGEKLFF	TGCGCCAGCAGCTTTGGGAGGGGGACAGGGGGAGAAAAACTGTTTTTT
NA	NA	TRBV5-1	TRBJ1-3	CASSSGPGGNTIYF	TGCGCCAGCAGCTCCGGCCCTGGGGGAAACACCATATATTTT
NA	NA	TRBV5-5	TRBJ1-2	CASSLALGSYGYTF	TGTGCCAGCAGCTTGGCCTTAGGTAGTTATGGCTACACCTTC
TRBD1	NA	TRBV15	TRBJ2-7	CATSRGTGTYLEQYF	TGTGCCACCAGCAGAGGGACAGGGACCTACCTGGAGCAGTACTTC
NA	NA	TRBV6-6	TRBJ2-5	CASSQISETQYF	TGTGCCAGCAGCCAAATCTCGGAGACCCAGTACTTC
TRBD2	NA	TRBV11-2	TRBJ2-7	CASSVTSGGETYEQYF	TGTGCCAGCAGCGTCACTAGCGGGGGCGAAACCTACGAGCAGTACTTC
NA	few	TRBV6-6	TRBJ1-1	CASSYSTETEAFF	TGTGCCAGCAGTTACTCAACAGAGACTGAAGCTTTCTTT
NA	once	TRBV5-6	TRBJ2-3	CASSLEAYNTDTQYF	TGTGCCAGCAGCTTGGAGGCTTACAACACAGATACGCAGTATTTT
NA	NA	TRBV7-8	TRBJ1-3	CASSFSVGPSGNTIYF	TGTGCCAGCAGCTTTTCGGTGGGCCCCTCTGGAAACACCATATATTTT
NA	few	TRBV6-1	TRBJ2-7	CASTWGQRTYEQYF	TGTGCCAGCACCTGGGGCCAGCGGACCTACGAGCAGTACTTC
NA	NA	TRBV6-1	TRBJ1-2	CASSEGSVGYGYTF	TGTGCCAGCAGTGAGGGGTCGGTTGGCTATGGCTACACCTTC
TRBD1	NA	TRBV5-4	TRBJ1-4	CASSLDRGHNEKLFF	TGTGCCAGCAGCTTAGACAGGGGGCATAATGAAAAACTGTTTTTT
NA	NA	TRBV5-1	TRBJ1-6	CASNPGPINSPLHF	TGCGCCAGCAACCCAGGACCCATTAATTCACCCCTCCACTTT
NA	NA	TRBV6-6	TRBJ1-6	CASGTEGLKGSPLHF	TGTGCCAGTGGTACGGAGGGCCTTAAGGGTTCACCCCTCCACTTT
NA	NA	TRBV2	TRBJ2-7	CASTQGVSPYEQYF	TGTGCCAGCACTCAGGGAGTAAGCCCCTACGAGCAGTACTTC
TRBD2	once	TRBV30	TRBJ2-1	CAWSGGLAVEQFF	TGTGCCTGGAGTGGGGGACTAGCGGTTGAGCAGTTCTTC
NA	NA	TRBV30	TRBJ1-5	CAWSTAVNQPQHF	TGTGCCTGGAGTACGGCAGTCAATCAGCCCCAGCATTTT
NA	NA	TRBV18	TRBJ2-3	CASSSRDTDTQYF	TGTGCCAGCTCATCCCGGGACACAGATACGCAGTATTTT
NA	NA	TRBV18	TRBJ1-3	CASSPQGAGNTIYF	TGTGCCAGCTCACCACAAGGGGCTGGAAACACCATATATTTT
NA	NA	TRBV6-6	TRBJ1-3	CASIPTGGNTIYF	TGTGCCAGCATTCCGACAGGTGGAAACACCATATATTTT
NA	once	TRBV4-1	TRBJ1-2	CASSQAGHPYAGYTF	TGCGCCAGCAGCCAAGCAGGACACCCTTACGCGGGCTACACCTTC
NA	NA	TRBV6-5	TRBJ2-2	CASSYSLGGYTGELFF	TGTGCCAGCAGTTACTCGCTTGGGGGTTACACCGGGGAGCTGTTTTTT
TRBD1	once	TRBV30	TRBJ1-3	CAWSAGQGPGNTIYF	TGTGCCTGGAGTGCGGGACAGGGTCCTGGAAACACCATATATTTT
NA	once	TRBV5-1	TRBJ2-3	CASSFGSTDTQYF	TGCGCCAGCAGCTTCGGAAGCACAGATACGCAGTATTTT
TRBD1	NA	TRBV18	TRBJ2-7	CASSPFTGGTYEQYF	TGTGCCAGCTCACCATTCACAGGGGGCACCTACGAGCAGTACTTC
TRBD1	NA	TRBV6-1	TRBJ1-2	CASSKDRGNYGYTF	TGTGCCAGCAGTAAGGACAGGGGGAACTATGGCTACACCTTC
NA	NA	TRBV5-4	TRBJ1-1	CASSLWGQNTEAFF	TGTGCCAGCAGCTTATGGGGACAGAACACTGAAGCTTTCTTT
TRBD1	NA	TRBV6-1	TRBJ1-2	CASSLSGGANYGYTF	TGTGCCAGCAGCCTGTCAGGGGGAGCTAACTATGGCTACACCTTC
NA	once	TRBV2	TRBJ2-2	CASSELVPDGELFF	TGTGCCAGCAGTGAATTAGTCCCTGACGGGGAGCTGTTTTTT
TRBD1	NA	TRBV29-1	TRBJ2-1	CSVDGTAISYNEQFF	TGCAGCGTAGACGGGACAGCTATCTCCTACAATGAGCAGTTCTTC
NA	NA	TRBV5-6	TRBJ1-1	CASSLYRTLRNTEAFF	TGTGCCAGCAGCTTGTATAGGACATTACGGAACACTGAAGCTTTCTTT
TRBD1	NA	TRBV7-8	TRBJ1-6	CASSAYRGSSYNSPLHF	TGTGCCAGCAGCGCGTACAGGGGTAGCTCCTATAATTCACCCCTCCACTTT
TRBD2	once	TRBV5-1	TRBJ2-7	CASSLLTSASSYEQYF	TGCGCCAGCAGCTTGTTGACTAGCGCCAGCTCCTACGAGCAGTACTTC
TRBD1	once	TRBV5-8	TRBJ1-5	CASSLSGDRENQPQHF	TGTGCCAGCAGCTTGTCTGGGGACAGGGAAAATCAGCCCCAGCATTTT
NA	NA	TRBV11-2	TRBJ2-3	CASSSPGPGGTDTQYF	TGTGCCAGCAGCTCCCCGGGACCTGGAGGAACAGATACGCAGTATTTT
TRBD1	NA	TRBV19	TRBJ1-2	CASTLRDRARGYTF	TGTGCCAGCACCCTACGAGACAGGGCGCGCGGCTACACCTTC
NA	NA	TRBV5-1	TRBJ1-4	CASSLTGQLNEKLFF	TGCGCCAGCTCTCTTACGGGACAACTCAATGAAAAACTGTTTTTT
NA	NA	TRBV2	TRBJ2-2	CASIVEQATGELFF	TGTGCCAGCATAGTGGAACAGGCTACCGGGGAGCTGTTTTTT
NA	NA	TRBV6-5	TRBJ1-6	CASSYSNNSPLHF	TGTGCCAGCAGTTACTCGAATAATTCACCCCTCCACTTT
NA	NA	TRBV7-8	TRBJ1-5	CASSGRRPNQPQHF	TGTGCCAGCAGCGGACGGAGGCCCAATCAGCCCCAGCATTTT
TRBD1	NA	TRBV5-1	TRBJ2-4	CASSLQGRYIQYF	TGCGCCAGCAGCTTACAGGGGCGGTACATTCAGTACTTC
NA	once	TRBV7-8	TRBJ1-5	CASSGFGVNQPQHF	TGTGCCAGCAGCGGCTTTGGAGTCAATCAGCCCCAGCATTTT
TRBD2	once	TRBV5-1	TRBJ2-3	CASSLNPAGGSTDTQYF	TGCGCCAGCAGCTTGAATCCAGCGGGGGGAAGCACAGATACGCAGTATTTT